Each of the 6 T cell receptor beta chains below was sequenced from the same sample in a study of regulatory dendritic cells for organ transplantation. Sequenced by immunoSEQ multiplex PCR; TCRdb stores in-frame clones only, minus some. Of around 29,000 clones in the sample, 82% were seen once. Source material: naive CD8+ T cells from blood. The subset: CD45RA+ naive T cells. The receptor source for this set is a human donor in good health.

V gene TRBV7-8 combines with J gene TRBJ1-5, with D possibly TRBD1 on 5 matching bases. Germline lookup yields CDR1 SGHVS and CDR2 FQNEAQ. The length of the CDR3 is 16 residues. Trimming shortened V by 1 base and J by 3 bases, and 13 bases separated the two germline ends. The CDR3 is CASSLVGGGVNQPQHF. CDR3 nucleotides: TGTGCCAGCAGCTTAGTGGGCGGGGGTGTCAATCAGCCCCAGCATTTT.

This chain uses TRBV7-6 with TRBJ2-7, with TRBD2 matching over 7 bases. Germline CDR1 and CDR2: SGHVS and FNYEAQ. The CDR3 runs 14 residues. V was pared by 1 base and J by 6 bases, with 6 bases of the junction left unmatched. The CDR3 reads CASSLGGGNGEQYF. CDR3 in DNA: TGTGCCAGCAGCTTAGGGGGGGGTAACGGCGAGCAGTACTTC.

This clone was recorded a few times. The chain joins TRBV13 to TRBJ2-1; D might be TRBD2 (7 bases). Trimming removed 5 bases at V and 2 bases at J, with 13 bases between. The CDR3 is 15 residues long. The germline V gene encodes CDR1 PRHDT and CDR2 FYEKMQ (reference sequence). The CDR3 nucleotides read TGTGCCAGCAGCCACGAGGGGGGGGCCTACAATGAGCAGTTCTTC. This codes for CASSHEGGAYNEQFF.

This rearrangement joins TRBV4-3 to TRBJ2-5; no clear D gene. This CDR3 contains 14 residues. The germline CDR1 and CDR2 sequences are LGHNA and YSLEER. V dropped 4 bases and J dropped 1 base, with 10 bases sitting between them. This chain's CDR3 is CASSPNAFQETQYF. In DNA, the CDR3 is TGCGCCAGCAGCCCAAATGCGTTCCAAGAGACCCAGTACTTC.

This chain uses TRBV11-2 with TRBJ1-2; 8 bases align to TRBD1. Germline V gene lookup returns CDR1 SGHAT and CDR2 FQNNGV. The CDR3 contains 15 residues. V lost 4 bases to trimming and J lost 8 bases; unmatched junction nucleotides: 12. CDR3 amino acids: CASSSLGAGGIGYTF. The CDR3 bases are TGTGCCAGCAGCTCTCTGGGGGCAGGGGGCATCGGCTACACCTTC.

This clone was recorded a few times. The CDR3 nucleotides are TGTGCCAGCAGGGGGCGGGGACCGGGGACCGGGGAGCTGTTTTTT. It specifies CASRGRGPGTGELFF. The chain is built from TRBV27 and TRBJ2-2, with D tentatively TRBD2 (6 bases). Trimming pared 6 bases from V and 5 bases from J, leaving 16 bases between. Per germline, CDR1 MNHEY and CDR2 SMNVEV (reference sequence). There are 15 residues in the CDR3.